This record covers a single TCR beta chain. Original methodology: Amplification with reference gene primers provided the estimates of nucleated cell counts. Produced via immunoSEQ multiplex PCR; TCRdb's table is partial and in-frame only. V and J calls and clone size follow that table, whereas D and trimming were derived from the DNA. The sample lists about 240,000 clones; roughly 86% were seen once. Seattle researchers signed up patients amid active infection and tracked them longitudinally. V was cut by 2 bases and J by 2 bases, with 10 bases left in between. This CDR3 region has 15 residues. The V gene's germline CDR1 is LGHDT and CDR2 YNNKEL (reference sequence). The sample belongs to a study of blood T cell repertoires in COVID-19. The wider study: Spain, Italy and the United States supplied samples that represented acute and convalescent COVID-19. The analysed material was cDNA or gDNA that came from T cells, B-cell-depleted T cells, or PBMCs.

V usage is TRBV3-1 (or the pseudogene TRBV3-2) and J usage is TRBJ1-3, with a tentative D call TRBD1 (6 bases). The source material was peripheral blood. The TCR sequence derives from a woman between 50 and 59 years old with COVID-19, enrolled during active disease. CDR3 nucleotide sequence: TGTGCCAGCAGCCAACAGGGGTTAACTGGAAACACCATATATTTT. Protein: CASSQQGLTGNTIYF.